The T cell receptor (beta chain) described here comes from a study of blood T cells in healthy people across ages. Whole-study findings and limits: Relative to aged donors, long-lived donors carried more naive CD4+ cells and displayed higher diversity.

This CDR3 contains 19 residues. The ends lost 0 bases at V and 0 bases at J; junction bases unmatched: 11. Germline V CDR1 and CDR2: MNHEY, SMNVEV (reference sequence). A sample-barcoded 5' primer and a J-beta primer mix were used in a second PCR of roughly 7 to 12 cycles. One entry per CDR3 protein, called by TCRdb with MiXCR from the 5' RACE reads. The data hold about 1,500,000 distinct CDR3 sequences, with approximately 38% observed a single time. To note about this clonotype: Its antigen is still unknown.

PBMCs were isolated at a quantity of at least 7 million per sample. At least 5.5 micrograms of total RNA were extracted per sample. The clonotype was recovered from a woman under 30 in good health. Sequencing used blood. This chain uses TRBV27 with TRBJ2-7; TRBD1 agrees at 10 bases. CDR3 bases: TGTGCCAGCAGTTTATCTACCTTTTGGACAGGGGGGAGCTCCTACGAGCAGTACTTC. Encoded protein: CASSLSTFWTGGSSYEQYF.